This T cell receptor (beta chain) was sequenced in a study of blood T cell repertoires in COVID-19. Study-level background: The study drew acute and convalescent COVID-19 samples from the United States, Italy and Spain. T cells, B-cell-depleted T cells, or PBMCs provided the cDNA or gDNA that served as material.

As handled by the study authors: The assay estimated nucleated cells by amplifying reference gene primers. TCRdb keeps only in-frame clones here, not all; method: immunoSEQ multiplex PCR. That table furnishes V, J and clone size, whereas the DNA furnished D and trimming. The sample includes 110,000 or so clones, roughly 84% of them seen just once. V dropped 3 bases and J dropped 6; count of bases not matched to a gene: 10. The CDR3 contains 16 residues. Germline CDR1 and CDR2: SGDLS and YYNGEE. A single count supports this clone. The sequenced sample consisted of peripheral blood. This clonotype originated in a middle-aged woman with acute or convalescent COVID-19. The chain is built from TRBV9 and TRBJ2-1; 9 bases align to TRBD2. CDR3 region: CASSDPQREESNEQFF. The CDR3 DNA follows: TGTGCCAGCAGCGACCCTCAGCGGGAGGAGAGCAATGAGCAGTTCTTC.